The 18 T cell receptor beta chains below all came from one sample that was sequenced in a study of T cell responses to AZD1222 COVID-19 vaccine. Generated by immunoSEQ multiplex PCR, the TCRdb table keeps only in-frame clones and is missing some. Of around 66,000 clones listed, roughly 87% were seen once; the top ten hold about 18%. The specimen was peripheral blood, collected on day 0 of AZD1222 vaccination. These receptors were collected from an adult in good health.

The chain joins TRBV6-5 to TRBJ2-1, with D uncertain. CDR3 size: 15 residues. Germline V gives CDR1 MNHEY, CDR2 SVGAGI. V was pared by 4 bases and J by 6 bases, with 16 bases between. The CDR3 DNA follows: TGTGCCAGCAGTTTATCCCCTCGGGCGGCCAATGAGCAGTTCTTC. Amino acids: CASSLSPRAANEQFF.

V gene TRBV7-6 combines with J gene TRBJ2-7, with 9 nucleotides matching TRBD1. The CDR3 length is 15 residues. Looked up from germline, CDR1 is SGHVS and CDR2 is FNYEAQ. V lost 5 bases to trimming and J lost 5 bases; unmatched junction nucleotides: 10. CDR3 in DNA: TGTGCCAGCAGCCCCCGACCGGGACAGGGCCACGAGCAGTACTTC. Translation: CASSPRPGQGHEQYF. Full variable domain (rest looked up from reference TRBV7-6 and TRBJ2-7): GAGVSQSPRYKVTKRGQDVALRCDPISGHVSLYWYRQALGQGPEFLTYFNYEAQQDKSGLPNDRFSAERPEGSISTLTIQRTEQRDSAMYRCASSPRPGQGHEQYFGPGTRLTVT.

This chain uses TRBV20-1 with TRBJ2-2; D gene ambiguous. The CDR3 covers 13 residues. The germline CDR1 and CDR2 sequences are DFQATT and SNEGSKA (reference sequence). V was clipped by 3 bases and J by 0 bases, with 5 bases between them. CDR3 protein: CSASYPNTGELFF. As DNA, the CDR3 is TGCAGTGCTAGTTACCCGAACACCGGGGAGCTGTTTTTT.

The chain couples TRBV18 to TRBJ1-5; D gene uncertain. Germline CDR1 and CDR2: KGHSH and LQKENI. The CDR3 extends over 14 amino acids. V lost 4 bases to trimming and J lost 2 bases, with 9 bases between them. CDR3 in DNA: TGTGCCAGCTCACAGAACAAGGGCAATCAGCCCCAGCATTTT. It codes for CASSQNKGNQPQHF.

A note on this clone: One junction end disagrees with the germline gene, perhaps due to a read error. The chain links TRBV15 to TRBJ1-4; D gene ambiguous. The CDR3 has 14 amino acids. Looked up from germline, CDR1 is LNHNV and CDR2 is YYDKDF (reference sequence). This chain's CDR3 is CATSRILYPEKLFF. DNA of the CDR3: TGTGCCACTAGCAGGATTTTATACCCCGAAAAACTGTTTTTT.

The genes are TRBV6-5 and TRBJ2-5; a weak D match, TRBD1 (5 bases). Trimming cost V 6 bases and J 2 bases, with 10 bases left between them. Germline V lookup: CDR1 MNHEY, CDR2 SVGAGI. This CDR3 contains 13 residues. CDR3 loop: CASSGQSQETQYF. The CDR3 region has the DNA TGTGCCAGCAGCGGACAATCACAAGAGACCCAGTACTTC.

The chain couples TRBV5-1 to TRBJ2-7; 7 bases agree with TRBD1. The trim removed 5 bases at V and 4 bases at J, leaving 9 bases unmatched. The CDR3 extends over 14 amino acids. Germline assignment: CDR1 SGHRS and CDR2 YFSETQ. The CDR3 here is CASRGTELTYEQYF. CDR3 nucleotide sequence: TGCGCCAGCAGAGGGACAGAGCTTACTTACGAGCAGTACTTC.

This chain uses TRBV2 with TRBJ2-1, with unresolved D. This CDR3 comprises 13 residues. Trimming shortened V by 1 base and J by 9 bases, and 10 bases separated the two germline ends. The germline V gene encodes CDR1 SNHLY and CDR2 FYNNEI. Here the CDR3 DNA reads TGTGCCAGCAGTGAAGGCGGACCAAGTGAGCAGTTCTTC. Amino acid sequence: CASSEGGPSEQFF.

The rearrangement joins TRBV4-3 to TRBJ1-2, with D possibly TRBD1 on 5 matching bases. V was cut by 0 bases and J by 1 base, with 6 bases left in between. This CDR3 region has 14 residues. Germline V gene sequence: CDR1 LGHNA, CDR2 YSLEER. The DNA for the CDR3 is TGCGCCAGCAGCCAAGATGGGGGTAACTATGGCTACACCTTC. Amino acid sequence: CASSQDGGNYGYTF.

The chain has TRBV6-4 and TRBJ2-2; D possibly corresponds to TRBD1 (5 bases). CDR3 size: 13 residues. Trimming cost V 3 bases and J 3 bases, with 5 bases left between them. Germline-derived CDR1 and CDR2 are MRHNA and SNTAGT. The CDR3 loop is CASSEGDTGELFF. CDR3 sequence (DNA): TGTGCCAGCAGTGAAGGGGACACCGGGGAGCTGTTTTTT.

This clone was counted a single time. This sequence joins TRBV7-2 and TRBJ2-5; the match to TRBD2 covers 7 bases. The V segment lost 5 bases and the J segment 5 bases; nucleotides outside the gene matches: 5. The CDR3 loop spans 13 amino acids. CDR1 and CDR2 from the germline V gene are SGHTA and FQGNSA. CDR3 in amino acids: CASSQGRGETQYF. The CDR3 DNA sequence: TGTGCCAGCAGCCAAGGGAGGGGCGAGACCCAGTACTTC.

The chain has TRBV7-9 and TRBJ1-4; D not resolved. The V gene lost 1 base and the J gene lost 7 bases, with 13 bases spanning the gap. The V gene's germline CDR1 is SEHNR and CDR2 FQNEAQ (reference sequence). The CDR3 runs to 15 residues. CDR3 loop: CASSLVGPLGEKLFF. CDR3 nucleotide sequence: TGTGCCAGCAGCTTAGTAGGGCCTCTTGGTGAAAAACTGTTTTTT.

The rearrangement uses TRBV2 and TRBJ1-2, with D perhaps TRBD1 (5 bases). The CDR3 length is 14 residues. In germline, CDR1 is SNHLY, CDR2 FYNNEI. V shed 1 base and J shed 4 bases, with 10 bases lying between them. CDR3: CASSEGGLGYGYTF. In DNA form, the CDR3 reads TGTGCCAGCAGTGAAGGGGGGTTAGGCTATGGCTACACCTTC.

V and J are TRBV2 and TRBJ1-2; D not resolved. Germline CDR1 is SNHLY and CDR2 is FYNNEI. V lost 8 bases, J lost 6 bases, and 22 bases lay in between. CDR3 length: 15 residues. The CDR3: CASLPLGSVPNGYTF. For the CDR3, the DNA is TGTGCCAGCTTGCCGTTGGGTAGCGTGCCCAATGGCTACACCTTC.

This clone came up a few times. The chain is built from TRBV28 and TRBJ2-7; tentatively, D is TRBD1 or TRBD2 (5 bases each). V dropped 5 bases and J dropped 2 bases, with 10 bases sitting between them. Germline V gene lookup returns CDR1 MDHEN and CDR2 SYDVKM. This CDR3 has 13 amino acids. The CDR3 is CASSAGTPYEQYF. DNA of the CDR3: TGTGCCAGCAGTGCCGGGACCCCCTACGAGCAGTACTTC.

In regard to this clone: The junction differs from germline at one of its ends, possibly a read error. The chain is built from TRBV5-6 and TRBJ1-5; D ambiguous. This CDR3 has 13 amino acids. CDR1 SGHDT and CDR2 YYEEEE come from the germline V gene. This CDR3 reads CASSLGFYQPQHF. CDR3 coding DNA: TGTGCCAGCAGTTTGGGGTTTTATCAGCCCCAGCATTTT.

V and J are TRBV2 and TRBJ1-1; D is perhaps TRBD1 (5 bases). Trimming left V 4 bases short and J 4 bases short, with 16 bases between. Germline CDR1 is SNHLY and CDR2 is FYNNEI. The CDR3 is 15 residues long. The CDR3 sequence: CASSAPRGGGTEAFF. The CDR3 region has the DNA TGTGCCAGCAGTGCCCCTCGTGGGGGAGGCACTGAAGCTTTCTTT.

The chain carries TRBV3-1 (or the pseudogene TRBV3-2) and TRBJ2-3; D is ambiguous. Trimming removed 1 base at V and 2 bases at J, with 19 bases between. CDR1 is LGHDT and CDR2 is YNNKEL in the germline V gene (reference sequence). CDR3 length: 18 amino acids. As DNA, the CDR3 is TGTGCCAGCAGCCAAGTATTATCGTCAGCCAAACCCACAGATACGCAGTATTTT. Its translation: CASSQVLSSAKPTDTQYF.